This TCR beta chain was sequenced in a study of cytomegalovirus exposure and HLA in healthy donors. Study observations and caveats: Altogether, 170 or so TCR beta chains were recorded as cytomegalovirus-associated.

PCR used 60 Vbeta primers and 13 Jbeta primers. Sequenced by immunoSEQ multiplex PCR; TCRdb stores in-frame clones only, minus some. The sample shows 140,000 to 150,000 clones, 70% to 80% of them seen only once. As for this clone: Its specificity is unknown.

The sequenced sample consisted of PBMCs. The clonotype originates from a woman younger than 35 in good health and CMV-seropositive.

The CDR3 is CASSFAYSNEQFF. Here the CDR3 DNA reads TGTGCCAGCAGCTTTGCTTACTCAAATGAGCAGTTCTTC. The genes are TRBV5-4 and TRBJ2-1; D call uncertain. Germline values: CDR1 SGHNT, CDR2 YYREEE (reference sequence). The CDR3 is made up of 13 amino acids. V was shortened by 2 bases and J by 7 bases, with 10 bases between the two germline ends.